Below, 19 T cell receptor beta chains from the same sample are listed, as sequenced in a study of T cells after yellow fever vaccination. TCRdb re-called the 5' RACE reads with MiXCR, one entry per CDR3 protein. The data show about 300,000 distinct CDR3 sequences, around 7% seen once. Sequenced material: PBMCs, taken 45 days after the first yellow fever vaccination. The receptor set was obtained from a man younger than 35 who received the YFV17D yellow fever vaccine.

The rearrangement uses TRBV20-1 and TRBJ2-7; D gene ambiguous. This CDR3 is 14 amino acids long. V lost 4 bases and J 7 bases, leaving 20 bases between the germline ends. Germline lookup yields CDR1 DFQATT and CDR2 SNEGSKA (reference sequence). This chain's CDR3 is CSATKVQSLGEQYF. The CDR3 DNA reads as TGCAGTGCTACAAAAGTACAGAGTCTTGGGGAGCAGTACTTC.

This clonotype was observed many times. This chain uses TRBV20-1 with TRBJ2-2; 9 bases fit TRBD2. Germline CDR1 DFQATT, CDR2 SNEGSKA (reference sequence). The CDR3 contains 13 residues. The CDR3 reads CGAAGGPGGELFF. The CDR3 DNA follows: TGCGGAGCCGCGGGGGGGCCGGGCGGGGAGCTGTTTTTT.

This clonotype was seen repeatedly, ten times or more. The J gene is TRBJ1-1, the V gene TRBV6-2 or TRBV6-3, with 9 bases that match TRBD1. This CDR3 contains 14 residues. The V gene's germline CDR1 is MNHEY and CDR2 SVGEGT. Unmatched junction bases numbered 8, after V lost 8 bases and J lost 4 bases. The CDR3 coding sequence is TGTGCCAGCGCAGGGGGACAGGGACGCACTGAAGCTTTCTTT. It translates to CASAGGQGRTEAFF.

This clonotype was recorded only once. This rearrangement joins TRBV7-2 to TRBJ1-2, with TRBD1 as a possible D gene (5 bases). Between the trimmed V and J ends, which lost 5 bases and 6 bases, there was a span of 16 bases. The CDR3 is 14 residues long. Germline V gene lookup returns CDR1 SGHTA and CDR2 FQGNSA. The CDR3 sequence is CASSTPGGFNGYTF. CDR3 DNA sequence: TGTGCCAGCAGCACCCCCGGGGGTTTTAATGGCTACACCTTC. Full variable domain (missing parts from reference TRBV7-2 and TRBJ1-2): GAGVSQSPSNKVTEKGKDVELRCDPISGHTALYWYRQSLGQGLEFLIYFQGNSAPDKSGLPSDRFSAERTGGSVSTLTIQRTQQEDSAVYLCASSTPGGFNGYTFGSGTRLTVV.

Only a few counts were recorded for this clonotype. The chain recombines TRBV12-3 or TRBV12-4 with TRBJ1-5; D possibly corresponds to TRBD1 (5 bases). V dropped 3 bases and J dropped 4 bases, with 13 bases sitting between them. This CDR3 contains 15 residues. CDR3 sequence (DNA): TGTGCCAGCAGTTTTGGGCAGGGTCTAAATCAGCCCCAGCATTTT. As protein: CASSFGQGLNQPQHF.

This clonotype was seen a few times. The chain is built from TRBV15 and TRBJ2-7, with D perhaps matching TRBD2 (5 bases). The CDR3 has 15 residues. Germline CDR1 and CDR2: LNHNV and YYDKDF (reference sequence). V was pared by 1 base and J by 5 bases, with 15 bases between. As DNA, the CDR3 is TGTGCCACCAGCAGAGGGAGGTTCGGGGTGGACGAGCAGTACGTC. Translation: CATSRGRFGVDEQYV.

The chain recombines TRBV6-1 with TRBJ1-1, with D perhaps TRBD1 (5 bases). This CDR3 contains 14 residues. V dropped 6 bases and J dropped 1 base, with 12 bases sitting between them. The germline gives CDR1 MNHNS, CDR2 SASEGT. The CDR3 region is CASRRGRTNTEAFF. In DNA, the CDR3 is TGTGCCAGCAGAAGGGGACGTACGAACACTGAAGCTTTCTTT.

This clonotype showed up just a few times. The gene calls are TRBV20-1 and TRBJ2-7; D assignment may be TRBD1 or TRBD2 (6 bases each). Germline CDR1 is DFQATT and CDR2 is SNEGSKA (reference sequence). V lost 3 bases and J 6 bases, leaving 12 bases between the germline ends. The CDR3 has 12 amino acids. CDR3 residues: CSAREGGSEQYV. Here the CDR3 DNA reads TGCAGTGCTAGGGAGGGGGGAAGCGAGCAGTACGTC.

The chain has TRBV5-1 and TRBJ2-1; 10 nucleotides line up with TRBD2. The CDR3 is 16 residues long. With V trimmed by 4 bases and J by 6 bases, 10 bases remained unmatched. The germline CDR1 and CDR2 sequences are SGHRS and YFSETQ. The CDR3 region is CASSQMDQRGGNEQFF. CDR3 bases: TGCGCCAGCAGCCAGATGGACCAGCGGGGGGGCAATGAGCAGTTCTTC.

A few counts support this clonotype. The chain carries TRBV5-1 and TRBJ2-7; 7 bases are a match to TRBD1. The ends lost 4 bases at V and 2 bases at J; junction bases unmatched: 9. The CDR3 contains 15 residues. Germline V gene lookup returns CDR1 SGHRS and CDR2 YFSETQ. The CDR3 nucleotides are TGCGCCAGCAGCCCCCTGGACAGGACTGCCTACGAGCAGTACTTC. Its translation is CASSPLDRTAYEQYF.

The chain links TRBV4-1 to TRBJ1-5, with 9 bases fitting TRBD1. CDR1 is MGHRA, CDR2 YSYEKL, per germline. V lost 4 bases to trimming and J lost 5 bases; unmatched junction nucleotides: 3. This CDR3 region has 14 residues. CDR3 DNA: TGCGCCAGCAGCCGCACAGGGGGCGATCAGCCCCAGCATTTT. Residues: CASSRTGGDQPQHF.

This chain links TRBV12-3 or TRBV12-4 with TRBJ1-5, with 8 bases aligning to TRBD1. The V and J ends lost 5 bases and 3 bases, in that order; junction bases with no gene match: 3. The CDR3 sequence is 14 residues long. The CDR3 region is CASSQGAANQPQHF. CDR3 sequence (DNA): TGTGCCAGCAGTCAGGGGGCTGCCAATCAGCCCCAGCATTTT.

The chain uses TRBV5-1 and TRBJ2-5, with D perhaps assigned TRBD1 or TRBD2 (6 bases each). Deletions cut 0 bases from V and 1 base from J, with 16 bases between. This CDR3 has 17 residues. Germline lookup yields CDR1 SGHRS and CDR2 YFSETQ. The CDR3 region is CASSLGDGGSVQETQYF. In DNA, the CDR3 is TGCGCCAGCAGCTTGGGTGACGGGGGCTCCGTCCAAGAGACCCAGTACTTC.

The chain recombines TRBV6-5 with TRBJ2-7; possible D gene TRBD2, 5 bases. The CDR3 totals 13 residues. Trimming took off 2 bases at V and 7 bases at J, with 12 bases between the two ends. Germline CDR1 and CDR2: MNHEY and SVGAGI. In nucleotides, the CDR3 is TGTGCCAGCAGTTACGGGAGCTTTAAGGAGCAGTACTTC. Its protein is CASSYGSFKEQYF.

The table lists this clonotype with many counts. The gene calls are TRBV30 and TRBJ1-3; D might be TRBD1 (5 bases). Trimming removed 4 bases at V and 0 bases at J, with 10 bases between. This CDR3 contains 14 residues. The V gene's germline CDR1 is GTSNPN and CDR2 SVGIG (reference sequence). CDR3: CAWNPGTSGNTIYF. CDR3 nucleotide sequence: TGTGCCTGGAACCCCGGGACCTCTGGAAACACCATATATTTT.

This clonotype was found a few times. The V call is TRBV7-3, the J call TRBJ2-7, with 10 bases aligning to TRBD1. V lost 6 bases, J lost 5 bases, and 4 bases stayed unmatched. This CDR3 is built from 13 residues. Germline V gene data show CDR1 as SGHTA and CDR2 as FQGTGA. The CDR3 loop is CASSRGQGDEQYV. CDR3 coding DNA: TGTGCCAGCAGTCGCGGACAGGGGGACGAGCAGTACGTC.

This clonotype was detected only once. The J gene is TRBJ1-2, the V gene TRBV28; D remains ambiguous. From germline, CDR1 is MDHEN and CDR2 SYDVKM. The CDR3 is made up of 14 amino acids. V lost 1 base and J lost 6, with 12 bases in between. CDR3 residues: CASSLYLGNDGYTF. The DNA for the CDR3 is TGTGCCAGCAGTTTATATTTGGGCAACGATGGCTACACCTTC.

In its sample, this clonotype was seen a few times. The chain uses TRBV4-1 and TRBJ1-1, with a tentative D call TRBD1 (5 bases). V lost 3 bases and J lost 6, with 8 bases in between. The germline gives CDR1 MGHRA, CDR2 YSYEKL. This CDR3 comprises 12 residues. The CDR3: CASSQRGPEAFF. Written as DNA, the CDR3 is TGCGCCAGCAGCCAGCGGGGACCTGAAGCTTTCTTT.

This clonotype has at least ten counts. The V and J genes are TRBV7-2 and TRBJ2-1; D is uncertain. V dropped 6 bases and J dropped 5 bases, with 2 bases sitting between them. The germline CDR1 and CDR2 sequences are SGHTA and FQGNSA. The CDR3 has 10 residues. The CDR3 coding sequence is TGTGCCAGCAGTCACAATGAGCAGTTCTTC. It specifies CASSHNEQFF.